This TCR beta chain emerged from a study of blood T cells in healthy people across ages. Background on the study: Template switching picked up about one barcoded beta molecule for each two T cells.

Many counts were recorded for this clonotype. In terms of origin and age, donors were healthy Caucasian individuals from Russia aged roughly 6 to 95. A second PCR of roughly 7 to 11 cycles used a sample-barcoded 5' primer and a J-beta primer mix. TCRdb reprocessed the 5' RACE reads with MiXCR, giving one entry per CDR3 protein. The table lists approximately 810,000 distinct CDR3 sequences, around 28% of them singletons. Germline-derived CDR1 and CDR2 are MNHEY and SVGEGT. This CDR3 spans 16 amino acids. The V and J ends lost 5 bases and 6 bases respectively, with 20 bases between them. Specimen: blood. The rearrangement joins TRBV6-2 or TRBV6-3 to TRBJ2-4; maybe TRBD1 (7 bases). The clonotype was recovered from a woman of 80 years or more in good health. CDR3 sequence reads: CASSTYRGGLSNIQYF. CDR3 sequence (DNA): TGTGCCAGCAGTACCTACAGGGGAGGCCTATCAAACATTCAGTACTTC.